The 28 T cell receptor beta chains below were found in one sample sequenced in a study of blood T cells in healthy people across ages. Then a second PCR, running roughly 7 to 11 cycles, was carried out with a sample-barcoded 5' primer and a J-beta primer mix. TCRdb passed the 5' RACE reads through MiXCR, listing each CDR3 protein once. There are some 1,500,000 distinct CDR3 sequences in the sample; about 42% occur only once, and about 4% lies in the top ten. Sequencing input: blood. These receptors all stem from a woman aged 18-35 years in good health.

The chain combines TRBV7-9 with TRBJ2-1, with 9 bases lining up with TRBD2. The V and J ends lost 5 bases and 0 bases, in that order; junction bases with no gene match: 8. Germline CDR1 SEHNR, CDR2 FQNEAQ (reference sequence). The CDR3 runs 17 residues. Written as DNA, the CDR3 is TGTGCCAGCAGCCCCCGACTAGCGGACCACTCCTACAATGAGCAGTTCTTC. It is translated as CASSPRLADHSYNEQFF.

CDR3 amino acids: CATSRGPTEAFF. As DNA, the CDR3 is TGTGCCACCAGCCGGGGGCCCACTGAAGCTTTCTTT. The genes are TRBV15 and TRBJ1-1; D possibly corresponds to TRBD1 (6 bases). The V and J ends lost 5 bases and 4 bases respectively, with 8 bases between them. The CDR3 spans 12 residues. Germline V gene sequence: CDR1 LNHNV, CDR2 YYDKDF (reference sequence). The full variable domain, in which reference TRBV15 and TRBJ1-1 provide the parts outside the CDR3, is DAMVIQNPRYQVTQFGKPVTLSCSQTLNHNVMYWYQQKSSQAPKLLFHYYDKDFNNEADTPDNFQSRRPNTSFCFLDIRSPGLGDTAMYLCATSRGPTEAFFGQGTRLTVV.

The chain carries TRBV3-1 and TRBJ2-1; tentatively, D is TRBD1 or TRBD2 (5 bases each). Trimming left V 3 bases short and J 0 bases short, with 15 bases between. The germline CDR1 and CDR2 sequences are LGHDT and YNNKEL (reference sequence). This CDR3 region has 17 residues. This chain's CDR3 is CASSQGHGLNSYNEQFF. DNA of the CDR3: TGTGCCAGCAGCCAGGGGCATGGACTGAACTCCTACAATGAGCAGTTCTTC.

This chain joins TRBV15 and TRBJ1-5; 7 bases line up with TRBD1. The germline V gene encodes CDR1 LNHNV and CDR2 YYDKDF (reference sequence). CDR3 length: 15 residues. The V and J ends lost 0 bases and 9 bases, in that order; junction bases with no gene match: 8. The CDR3 region is CATSREDRRSLPQHF. CDR3 coding DNA: TGTGCCACCAGCAGAGAGGACAGGCGGTCTTTGCCCCAGCATTTT.

As regards this clonotype: One end of the junction does not line up with germline, which may come from a read error. The CDR3 bases are TGCAGCGCTAGAGATTTGGACAGGGGTTCGTTGTATGGCAATCAGCCCCAGCATTTT. It is translated as CSARDLDRGSLYGNQPQHF. The chain employs TRBV20-1 and TRBJ1-5, with 9 bases fitting TRBD1. Germline V gene sequence: CDR1 DFQATT, CDR2 SNEGSKA (reference sequence). This CDR3 has 19 amino acids.

This clonotype has a handful of counts. The chain carries TRBV4-3 and TRBJ1-1; D may be TRBD1 (5 bases). The germline CDR1 and CDR2 sequences are LGHNA and YSLEER. V was pared by 2 bases and J by 6 bases, with 13 bases between. This CDR3 spans 14 amino acids. CDR3 region: CASSQRDRGAEAFF. The CDR3 DNA reads as TGCGCCAGCAGCCAACGGGACCGGGGGGCTGAAGCTTTCTTT.

This chain connects TRBV29-1 to TRBJ2-7; 7 positions match TRBD1. CDR3 size: 13 residues. Trimming took 4 bases from V and 6 from J; bases not matched to a gene: 9. CDR1 and CDR2 (germline): SQVTM, ANQGSEA. CDR3 in amino acids: CSVVKGAGCEQYF. The CDR3 nucleotides read TGCAGCGTTGTGAAGGGGGCAGGGTGCGAGCAGTACTTC.

This chain joins TRBV6-1 and TRBJ1-2; D is unclear. CDR1 MNHNS and CDR2 SASEGT come from the germline V gene. CDR3 length: 16 residues. With 3 bases removed from V and 3 bases from J, the gap between germline ends came to 17 bases. The DNA of the CDR3 is TGTGCCAGCAGTGAGGGAGGAAGGATTATCCACTATGGCTACACCTTC. Protein sequence: CASSEGGRIIHYGYTF.

This clonotype was counted only a few times. This rearrangement joins TRBV7-9 to TRBJ1-2; a weak D match, TRBD1 (5 bases). V was pared by 4 bases and J by 7 bases, with 7 bases between. Looked up from germline, CDR1 is SEHNR and CDR2 is FQNEAQ (reference sequence). The CDR3 sequence is 11 residues long. The CDR3 nucleotides are TGTGCCAGCAGCTCAGGGACTGGCTACACCTTC. Protein sequence: CASSSGTGYTF.

This chain uses TRBV12-3 or TRBV12-4 with TRBJ1-5; D uncertain. The CDR3 covers 13 residues. V was cut by 5 bases and J by 7 bases, with 12 bases left in between. The DNA of the CDR3 is TGTGCCAGCAGTGTTGGGATTTCACAGCCCCAGCATTTT. Translated: CASSVGISQPQHF.

This clonotype showed up just a few times. The rearrangement uses TRBV7-2 and TRBJ1-1, with D maybe TRBD1 (5 bases). V was trimmed by 5 bases and J by 1 base, leaving 14 bases between them. Per the germline V gene, CDR1 is SGHTA and CDR2 is FQGNSA. The CDR3 spans 15 residues. This chain's CDR3 is CASSRRGTTNTEAFF. The CDR3 DNA reads as TGTGCCAGCAGCCGTCGGGGGACCACGAACACTGAAGCTTTCTTT.

V and J are TRBV2 and TRBJ2-3; D is unresolved. This CDR3 comprises 12 residues. Trimming removed 6 bases from V and 2 bases from J, with 6 bases in between. CDR1 SNHLY and CDR2 FYNNEI come from the germline V gene. In DNA form, the CDR3 reads TGTGCCAGCAGACGGATCACAGATACGCAGTATTTT. Translating it yields CASRRITDTQYF.

This rearrangement joins TRBV30 to TRBJ2-7, with TRBD1 identical over 10 bases. Germline CDR1 reads GTSNPN; CDR2 reads SVGIG (reference sequence). This CDR3 region has 17 residues. Trimming took 1 base from V and 4 from J; bases not matched to a gene: 13. The CDR3 DNA sequence: TGTGCCTGGAGTGGACAGGGGGCGCCGTCAGATTATTACGAGCAGTACTTC. Protein product: CAWSGQGAPSDYYEQYF. The whole variable domain, remainder taken from reference TRBV30 and TRBJ2-7, is SQTIHQWPATLVQPVGSPLSLECTVEGTSNPNLYWYRQAAGRGLQLLFYSVGIGQISSEVPQNLSASRPQDRQFILSSKKLLLSDSGFYLCAWSGQGAPSDYYEQYFGPGTRLTVT.

This rearrangement joins TRBV7-9 to TRBJ1-3; D remains ambiguous. V shed 3 bases and J shed 6 bases, with 6 bases lying between them. Germline values: CDR1 SEHNR, CDR2 FQNEAQ (reference sequence). The CDR3 extends over 12 amino acids. The CDR3 is CASSFDVNTIYF. DNA for the CDR3: TGTGCCAGCAGCTTCGACGTAAACACCATATATTTT. The variable domain in full, with the rest retrieved from reference TRBV7-9 and TRBJ1-3, is DTGVSQNPRHKITKRGQNVTFRCDPISEHNRLYWYRQTLGQGPEFLTYFQNEAQLEKSRLLSDRFSAERPKGSFSTLEIQRTEQGDSAMYLCASSFDVNTIYFGEGSWLTVV.

This rearrangement joins TRBV5-1 to TRBJ2-5, with D possibly TRBD1 on 6 matching bases. This CDR3 has 14 residues. The germline CDR1 and CDR2 sequences are SGHRS and YFSETQ. Trimming left V 4 bases short and J 2 bases short, with 12 bases between. Here the CDR3 reads CASSRNRAQETQYF. CDR3 nucleotide sequence: TGCGCCAGCAGCCGCAACAGGGCGCAAGAGACCCAGTACTTC. Complete variable domain (other parts from reference TRBV5-1 and TRBJ2-5): KAGVTQTPRYLIKTRGQQVTLSCSPISGHRSVSWYQQTPGQGLQFLFEYFSETQRNKGNFPGRFSGRQFSNSRSEMNVSTLELGDSALYLCASSRNRAQETQYFGPGTRLLVL.

This clonotype has more than one count but fewer than ten. In DNA form, the CDR3 reads TGTGCCAGCAGCCAAGGAAGGGGCAGAAATGAAAAACTGTTTTTT. Translating gives CASSQGRGRNEKLFF. This sequence joins TRBV4-2 and TRBJ1-4; tentative D call: TRBD1 (5 bases). Germline-derived CDR1 and CDR2 are LGHNA and YNFKEQ. The CDR3 has 15 amino acids. V shed 1 base and J shed 5 bases, with 11 bases lying between them.

V usage is TRBV13 and J usage is TRBJ1-2; D is unresolved. The length of the CDR3 is 14 residues. Germline loops: CDR1 PRHDT, CDR2 FYEKMQ (reference sequence). Trimming pared 5 bases from V and 1 base from J, leaving 11 bases between. CDR3 bases: TGTGCCAGCAGCCCGCGGGGTTATAACTATGGCTACACCTTC. Its translation is CASSPRGYNYGYTF.

There are a few counts of this clonotype. The chain is built from TRBV6-2 or TRBV6-3 and TRBJ1-2; 8 bases line up with TRBD1. Germline V gene lookup returns CDR1 MNHEY and CDR2 SVGEGT. This CDR3 contains 15 residues. V shed 0 bases and J 8 bases; nucleotides not matched to a gene: 8. The CDR3 loop reads CASSYSGTGAGGYTF. The CDR3 DNA reads as TGTGCCAGCAGTTACTCCGGGACAGGTGCCGGAGGCTACACCTTC.

The chain has TRBV7-9 and TRBJ1-2; D unclear. V lost 7 bases and J lost 7, with 19 bases in between. The CDR3 extends over 14 amino acids. The germline CDR1 and CDR2 sequences are SEHNR and FQNEAQ (reference sequence). CDR3 amino acids: CASISEKGSGGYTF. The DNA of the CDR3 is TGTGCCAGCATCTCGGAGAAAGGGTCGGGTGGCTACACCTTC.

The chain has TRBV20-1 and TRBJ1-1, with a weak D call TRBD1 (5 bases). Germline lookup yields CDR1 DFQATT and CDR2 SNEGSKA (reference sequence). The CDR3 has 12 amino acids. CDR3 residues: CSTSQGNTEAFF. In nucleotides, the CDR3 is TGCAGCACAAGTCAGGGGAACACTGAAGCTTTCTTT.

The chain uses TRBV15 and TRBJ2-1; D is undetermined. The CDR3 extends over 19 amino acids. V lost 1 base and J 0 bases, leaving 19 bases between the germline ends. From germline, CDR1 is LNHNV and CDR2 YYDKDF (reference sequence). The CDR3 DNA reads TGTGCCACCAGCAGAGTACCTTTAGGGCACCCTAGCTCCTACAATGAGCAGTTCTTC. Its translation: CATSRVPLGHPSSYNEQFF.

In its sample, this clonotype was seen a few times. This sequence joins TRBV6-1 and TRBJ2-4; 10 bases map to TRBD2. The J call is uncertain, as TRBJ2-7 better fits the DNA end. This CDR3 has 15 amino acids. Germline CDR1 and CDR2: MNHNS and SASEGT. The DNA of the CDR3 is TGTGCCAGCAGTGAACCTTCTAGCGGGGGCTACGAGCAGTACTTC. As protein: CASSEPSSGGYEQYF.

There are a few counts of this clonotype. This rearrangement joins TRBV7-2 to TRBJ2-1, with D tentatively TRBD1 or TRBD2 (5 bases each). The CDR3 sequence is 16 residues long. V gave up 5 bases and J gave up 6 bases, with 20 bases separating them. Germline CDR1 is SGHTA and CDR2 is FQGNSA. This CDR3 is CASSPFRGVGSNEQFF. The CDR3, as DNA: TGTGCCAGCAGCCCCTTTCGAGGGGTCGGTTCCAATGAGCAGTTCTTC.

The chain joins TRBV27 to TRBJ2-3; no reliable D call. The CDR3 is 19 residues long. CDR1 is MNHEY, CDR2 SMNVEV, per germline (reference sequence). V was cut by 3 bases and J by 3 bases, with 25 bases left in between. CDR3 nucleotide sequence: TGTGCCAGCAGTTTTACCCCGGGTGGTGCCTTTTTCCGTACAGATACGCAGTATTTT. Its protein is CASSFTPGGAFFRTDTQYF.

The sample holds a few counts of this clonotype. V and J are TRBV29-1 and TRBJ2-1; perhaps TRBD1 as D (6 bases). Germline values: CDR1 SQVTM, CDR2 ANQGSEA. This CDR3 has 12 amino acids. Trimming took 7 bases from V and 6 from J, leaving 13 bases between them. The chain's CDR3 is CSGDQTGNEQFF. The CDR3 DNA sequence: TGCAGCGGGGACCAGACAGGCAATGAGCAGTTCTTC.

The chain is built from TRBV20-1 and TRBJ1-2, with TRBD1 matching over 8 bases. The CDR3 is 11 amino acids. CDR1 is DFQATT, CDR2 SNEGSKA, per germline (reference sequence). CDR3 bases: TGCAGCATGGACAGGGTCTATGGCTACACCTTC. This codes for CSMDRVYGYTF.

V usage is TRBV7-2 and J usage is TRBJ2-1, with TRBD2 matching 9 bases. This CDR3 comprises 15 residues. V shed 6 bases and J 3 bases; nucleotides not matched to a gene: 6. Germline lookup yields CDR1 SGHTA and CDR2 FQGNSA. The DNA for the CDR3 is TGTGCCAGCAGTGAGCGGGGGGCTCTCTACAATGAGCAGTTCTTC. Protein product: CASSERGALYNEQFF.

This clonotype was recorded a few times. The chain joins TRBV20-1 to TRBJ2-5; no reliable D call. Germline CDR1 DFQATT, CDR2 SNEGSKA (reference sequence). The V and J ends lost 4 bases and 0 bases respectively, with 6 bases between them. This CDR3 spans 12 amino acids. The CDR3 coding sequence is TGCAGTGCTACCCACCACCAAGAGACCCAGTACTTC. Translating gives CSATHHQETQYF.